This is a list of T cell receptor beta chains from one sample in a study of T cell changes during pregnancy in multiple sclerosis. Here immunoSEQ multiplex PCR was the method, and the copy in TCRdb shows in-frame clones only, minus some. The table has approximately 50,000 clones, less than 95% seen once. Sequenced material: peripheral blood, taken in the third trimester of pregnancy. Receptors originate from a female donor in good health, enrolled as a control in a pregnancy study. Both conserved end residues are part of each CDR3. Fields, in order: D gene, clone size, V gene, J gene, CDR3 protein, CDR3 DNA. The D gene is left open where the match is weak. Size tells how often a clone was seen (once, few, many) or the class of an expanded clone, and some rows leave it out.

TRBD2	once	TRBV7-2	TRBJ2-5	CASSLTSGIFLETQYF	TGTGCCAGCAGCTTAACTAGCGGGATATTCCTCGAGACCCAGTACTTC
TRBD2	.	TRBV19	TRBJ2-2	CASSMPAGVDTGELFF	TGTGCCAGTAGTATGCCTGCGGGAGTAGACACCGGGGAGCTGTTTTTT
.	.	TRBV16	TRBJ2-1	CASSQAASSYNEQFF	TGTGCCAGCAGCCAAGCAGCGAGCTCCTACAATGAGCAGTTCTTC
.	.	TRBV2	TRBJ1-5	CASSAKQGNNQPQHF	TGTGCCAGCAGCGCGAAACAGGGAAACAATCAGCCCCAGCATTTT
.	.	TRBV6-5	TRBJ1-4	CASSYSEDYNEKLFF	TGTGCCAGCAGTTACTCGGAGGACTATAATGAAAAACTGTTTTTT
.	.	TRBV4-3	TRBJ2-1	CASSQGLRNEQFF	TGCGCCAGCAGCCAAGGACTACGGAATGAGCAGTTCTTC
.	.	TRBV6-5	TRBJ1-2	CASSYSGREGYTF	TGTGCCAGCAGTTACTCAGGGAGGGAAGGCTACACCTTC
.	.	TRBV4-2	TRBJ2-2	CASSQDKGVPGELFF	TGTGCCAGCAGCCAAGATAAAGGGGTCCCCGGGGAGCTGTTTTTT
.	.	TRBV6-6	TRBJ1-2	CASSYSRRDRGYTF	TGTGCCAGCAGTTACTCGCGCAGGGATCGTGGCTACACCTTC
TRBD1	.	TRBV9	TRBJ1-4	CASSAPQGVEEEKLFF	TGTGCCAGCAGCGCCCCCCAGGGGGTTGAAGAGGAAAAACTGTTTTTT
TRBD1	.	TRBV25-1	TRBJ1-5	CASSAPGTAGNQPQHF	TGTGCCAGCAGTGCACCCGGGACAGCGGGCAATCAGCCCCAGCATTTT
.	.	TRBV30	TRBJ1-3	CAWSDGRASGNTIYF	TGTGCCTGGAGTGACGGGAGGGCTTCTGGAAACACCATATATTTT
.	.	TRBV29-1	TRBJ2-1	CSVETGSYNEQFF	TGCAGCGTTGAAACAGGTTCCTACAATGAGCAGTTCTTC
TRBD1	.	TRBV5-6	TRBJ1-1	CASSRDRDTEAFF	TGTGCCAGCAGCCGTGACAGGGACACTGAAGCTTTCTTT
TRBD1	.	TRBV19	TRBJ1-1	CASIKAPPGQGYTEAFF	TGTGCCAGTATCAAAGCCCCTCCGGGACAGGGGTACACTGAAGCTTTCTTT
.	many	TRBV12-5	TRBJ1-6	CASGFVSPLNLGDRGNSPLHF	TGTGCTAGTGGTTTCGTGAGCCCATTGAACCTCGGCGATAGGGGAAATTCACCCCTCCACTTT
.	.	TRBV13	TRBJ1-1	CASSLGLRGQNTEAFF	TGTGCCAGCAGCTTAGGCCTCCGAGGCCAAAACACTGAAGCTTTCTTT
TRBD1	.	TRBV11-2	TRBJ1-4	CASSLGTGGEKLFF	TGTGCCAGCAGCCTAGGGACAGGAGGTGAAAAACTGTTTTTT
.	few	TRBV5-1	TRBJ2-7	CASSLGPGSSYEQYF	TGCGCCAGCAGCTTGGGCCCGGGATCCTCCTACGAGCAGTACTTC
.	.	TRBV7-9	TRBJ2-3	CASSIHGGSTDTQYF	TGTGCCAGCAGCATTCACGGGGGTAGCACAGATACGCAGTATTTT
TRBD2	once	TRBV5-4	TRBJ2-7	CASSALTSGASAYEQYF	TGTGCCAGCAGCGCGCTGACTAGCGGGGCTAGCGCCTACGAGCAGTACTTC
TRBD1	few	TRBV19	TRBJ2-5	CASSLQGAGKETQYF	TGTGCCAGTAGCCTACAGGGGGCGGGCAAAGAGACCCAGTACTTC
TRBD1	.	TRBV11-3	TRBJ2-1	CASSLPPGQGANEQFF	TGTGCCAGCAGCCTACCTCCGGGACAGGGGGCGAATGAGCAGTTCTTC
.	once	TRBV6-5	TRBJ1-1	CATLGYFEAFF	TGTGCCACCCTAGGATACTTTGAAGCTTTCTTT
.	once	TRBV11-2	TRBJ1-5	CASSSPGVGQPQHF	TGTGCCAGCAGCTCCCCCGGGGTCGGGCAGCCCCAGCATTTT
TRBD1	.	TRBV9	TRBJ1-2	CASSADRGPNYGYTF	TGTGCCAGCAGCGCGGACAGGGGACCGAACTATGGCTACACCTTC
TRBD1	.	TRBV10-3	TRBJ2-1	CAISDSNRGSSYNEQFF	TGTGCCATCAGCGACTCAAACAGGGGAAGCTCCTACAATGAGCAGTTCTTC
.	.	TRBV11-2	TRBJ2-7	CASSLPSGQGGYEQYF	TGTGCCAGCAGCTTACCATCGGGGCAGGGAGGCTACGAGCAGTACTTC
.	.	TRBV30	TRBJ2-6	CAWKSAGNRPGANVLTF	TGTGCCTGGAAATCGGCAGGGAATCGACCTGGGGCCAACGTCCTGACTTTC
TRBD2	.	TRBV5-1	TRBJ2-1	CASSPGLAGGGEQFF	TGCGCCAGCAGCCCCGGACTAGCGGGAGGCGGGGAGCAGTTCTTC
.	few	TRBV7-9	TRBJ2-7	CASSLVAGLGEQYF	TGTGCCAGCAGCTTAGTTGCGGGGCTCGGCGAGCAGTACTTC
TRBD2	.	TRBV5-8	TRBJ2-1	CASSLVAGGNEQFF	TGTGCCAGCAGCTTGGTGGCGGGGGGCAATGAGCAGTTCTTC
.	.	TRBV6-6	TRBJ2-1	CASSLKGKAAYNEQFF	TGTGCCAGCAGTCTAAAGGGAAAAGCGGCTTACAATGAGCAGTTCTTC
TRBD1	.	TRBV27	TRBJ2-7	CASSPTGTGIYEQYF	TGTGCCAGCAGCCCCACCGGGACAGGGATCTACGAGCAGTACTTC
.	once	TRBV15	TRBJ2-4	CATSRGVREENIQYF	TGTGCCACCAGCAGGGGGGTGAGGGAGGAAAACATTCAGTACTTC
.	.	TRBV6-6	TRBJ1-2	CASSYSDRAGGYTF	TGTGCCAGCAGTTACTCGGACCGGGCGGGAGGCTACACCTTC
.	.	TRBV6-5	TRBJ1-3	CASRPAAASGNTIYF	TGTGCCAGCAGGCCTGCGGCAGCCTCTGGAAACACCATATATTTT
TRBD2	.	TRBV6-6	TRBJ2-7	CASTERDHEQYF	TGTGCCAGCACAGAGCGGGACCACGAGCAGTACTTC
.	few	TRBV15	TRBJ2-5	CATSNQLTETQYF	TGTGCCACCAGCAACCAACTTACGGAGACCCAGTACTTC
.	few	TRBV30	TRBJ1-2	CAWSTAAEGYTF	TGTGCCTGGAGTACGGCCGCGGAGGGCTACACCTTC
.	once	TRBV10-3	TRBJ2-3	CAISEADPTDTQYF	TGTGCCATCTCTGAGGCGGATCCCACAGATACGCAGTATTTT
.	.	TRBV7-2	TRBJ2-5	CASSLVPLVQETQYF	TGTGCCAGCAGCTTAGTCCCACTAGTACAAGAGACCCAGTACTTC
TRBD1	.	TRBV15	TRBJ1-1	CATSRGDRVGEAFF	TGTGCCACCAGCAGAGGGGACAGGGTCGGTGAAGCTTTCTTT
TRBD1	.	TRBV6-5	TRBJ2-7	CASSPWDRPYEQYF	TGTGCCAGCAGTCCCTGGGACAGACCGTACGAGCAGTACTTC
.	.	TRBV9	TRBJ2-5	CASSVGPGLETQYF	TGTGCCAGCAGCGTAGGTCCGGGTTTGGAGACCCAGTACTTC
.	.	TRBV6-4	TRBJ2-2	CASSTGSETGELFF	TGTGCCAGCAGTACAGGGTCGGAGACCGGGGAGCTGTTTTTT
TRBD2	.	TRBV15	TRBJ2-1	CATSRPSAGDYNEQFF	TGTGCCACCAGCAGGCCCTCAGCGGGGGACTACAATGAGCAGTTCTTC